The sequence of this T cell receptor (beta chain) was determined in a study of T cell responses to AZD1222 COVID-19 vaccine. General study results and limits: It should be noted that donors were predominantly white British and more often female, and clonal diversity was possibly underestimated. The breadth and depth of Spike-specific TCRs increased once two AZD1222 doses had been given. CD4 TCRs associated with vaccination spanned spike, dominating at 160-218 and 743-854. Baseline serology detected seropositivity in only 6 or 7 AZD1222 recipients.

The count of this clone is one. Antigen unknown. The method was immunoSEQ multiplex PCR; TCRdb's version includes in-frame clones alone and lacks a portion of them. The sample has around 100,000 clones, roughly 86% seen once; the top ten hold around 4.4%. From germline, CDR1 is MDHEN and CDR2 SYDVKM. CDR3 length: 16 amino acids. V was cut by 3 bases and J by 10 bases, with 19 bases left in between. The chain recombines TRBV28 with TRBJ1-6; D is undetermined. This receptor was obtained from an adult in good health. Sequenced material: peripheral blood, taken on day 0 of MenACWY control vaccination. CDR3 amino acids: CASSLGPGARGSPLHF. DNA for the CDR3: TGTGCCAGCAGTTTGGGTCCGGGAGCCCGAGGCTCACCCCTCCACTTT.